These 16 T cell receptor beta chains came from one sample sequenced in a study of blood T cell repertoires in COVID-19. Some clones are missing from TCRdb's copy, which holds only in-frame ones; the method was immunoSEQ multiplex PCR. The sample includes hundreds of thousands of clones, around 92% of them seen just once. Sequenced: peripheral blood. The receptor set was obtained from a young woman with COVID-19, enrolled during active disease.

V and J are TRBV6-1 and TRBJ1-1; TRBD1 is a possible D gene (6 bases). Trimming stripped 0 bases from V and 8 bases from J, with 10 bases between. The CDR3 runs to 13 residues. From germline, CDR1 is MNHNS and CDR2 SASEGT. This chain's CDR3 is CASSEARQVEAFF. CDR3 coding DNA: TGTGCCAGCAGTGAAGCGCGACAGGTAGAAGCTTTCTTT.

V and J are TRBV24-1 and TRBJ2-1; D might be TRBD2 (5 bases). Germline assignment: CDR1 KGHDR and CDR2 SFDVKD. The CDR3 length is 18 residues. The ends were cut back, 4 bases at V and 3 bases at J, with 21 bases in the middle. The CDR3 region has the DNA TGTGCCACCAGTGACCCAAAAGGACTCCAGACGAACTACAATGAGCAGTTCTTC. Protein: CATSDPKGLQTNYNEQFF.

The V gene is TRBV10-3, the J gene TRBJ1-2; D not resolved. V dropped 6 bases and J dropped 2 bases, with 10 bases sitting between them. Germline V CDR1 and CDR2: ENHRY, SYGVKD. The CDR3 is 13 amino acids. In DNA form, the CDR3 reads TGTGCCATCAGCCGGGATACCAACTATGGCTACACCTTC. Residues: CAISRDTNYGYTF.

The chain carries TRBV10-1 and TRBJ2-2; D is unresolved. V was trimmed by 8 bases and J by 0 bases, leaving 10 bases between them. Looked up from germline, CDR1 is WNHNN and CDR2 is SYGVQD (reference sequence). The CDR3 is 14 residues long. DNA for the CDR3: TGCGCCAGCTCGGCGACAACGAACACCGGGGAGCTGTTTTTT. This sequence encodes CASSATTNTGELFF.

This chain uses TRBV14 with TRBJ1-2, with a possible D match to TRBD1 (6 bases). This CDR3 is 19 amino acids long. V was trimmed by 3 bases and J by 3 bases, leaving 26 bases between them. Germline V gene data show CDR1 as SGHDN and CDR2 as FVKESK. CDR3 in amino acids: CASSHTIGRLRGGDYGYTF. The DNA for the CDR3 is TGTGCCAGCAGCCACACAATCGGACGGCTTAGAGGGGGGGACTATGGCTACACCTTC.

The chain is built from TRBV4-1 and TRBJ1-5; 8 nucleotides align to TRBD1. Germline lookup yields CDR1 MGHRA and CDR2 YSYEKL. The CDR3 runs to 16 residues. With V trimmed by 1 base and J by 5 bases, 7 bases remained unmatched. The CDR3 is CASSQAQGARDQPQHF. CDR3 DNA: TGCGCCAGCAGCCAAGCCCAGGGGGCGAGGGATCAGCCCCAGCATTTT.

V gene TRBV2 combines with J gene TRBJ1-4; D is undetermined. Germline V gene sequence: CDR1 SNHLY, CDR2 FYNNEI. This CDR3 has 15 residues. Trimming removed 3 bases at V and 0 bases at J, with 8 bases between. The CDR3 coding sequence is TGTGCCAGCAGTGAGGTGGGCTCAACTAATGAAAAACTGTTTTTT. This translates into CASSEVGSTNEKLFF.

V and J are TRBV18 and TRBJ1-4; no reliable D call. The CDR3 runs to 14 residues. Germline loops: CDR1 KGHSH, CDR2 LQKENI. V shed 6 bases and J shed 3 bases, with 11 bases lying between them. The CDR3 nucleotides read TGTGCCAGCTCCCCCGGAGTTGCTAATGAAAAACTGTTTTTT. Amino acid sequence: CASSPGVANEKLFF.

J is TRBJ2-7 and V is TRBV13; 9 nucleotides match TRBD2. The junction had 8 bases not matched to a gene; V was cut back by 5 bases and J by 0 bases. CDR3 length: 16 residues. Per germline, CDR1 PRHDT and CDR2 FYEKMQ (reference sequence). CDR3 bases: TGTGCCAGCAGCCAGACTTCTAGCGGGATCTCCTACGAGCAGTACTTC. Protein: CASSQTSSGISYEQYF.

The rearrangement uses TRBV4-1 and TRBJ1-1, with 7 positions matching TRBD1. From germline, CDR1 is MGHRA and CDR2 YSYEKL. The V gene end was trimmed by 3 bases and the J gene end by 1 base; junction bases not matched to a gene: 5. This CDR3 region has 15 residues. The CDR3 nucleotides are TGCGCCAGCAGCCAGTCACAGGGGACGAACACTGAAGCTTTCTTT. This encodes CASSQSQGTNTEAFF.

This rearrangement joins TRBV6-4 to TRBJ2-1; 7 bases are a match to TRBD2. From germline, CDR1 is MRHNA and CDR2 SNTAGT. J gave up 0 bases and V 4 bases, and 3 bases lay outside the gene matches. The CDR3 runs to 15 residues. In nucleotides, the CDR3 is TGTGCCAGCAGTGTGGGGGGGGACTCCTACAATGAGCAGTTCTTC. Protein: CASSVGGDSYNEQFF.

This clone was detected once. CDR3: CASSFEGDTQYF. The CDR3 DNA sequence: TGTGCCAGCAGTTTTGAGGGAGATACGCAGTATTTT. The gene calls are TRBV12-3 or TRBV12-4 and TRBJ2-3; tentatively, D is TRBD2 (5 bases). The CDR3 runs 12 residues. The V end lost 3 bases, the J end lost 5 bases, and 6 bases lay between the germline ends.

The J gene is TRBJ2-7, the V gene TRBV5-6, with a possible D match to TRBD2 (6 bases). V shed 0 bases and J shed 6 bases, with 16 bases lying between them. The CDR3 is 15 amino acids. From germline, CDR1 is SGHDT and CDR2 YYEEEE. Here the CDR3 DNA reads TGTGCCAGCAGCTTGGTGCCCAACCCGGAGGGCGAGCAGTACTTC. It yields the protein CASSLVPNPEGEQYF. Looking up the rest from reference TRBV5-6 and TRBJ2-7 gives the full variable domain: DAGVTQSPTHLIKTRGQQVTLRCSPKSGHDTVSWYQQALGQGPQFIFQYYEEEERQRGNFPDRFSGHQFPNYSSELNVNALLLGDSALYLCASSLVPNPEGEQYFGPGTRLTVT.

The V call is TRBV5-6, the J call TRBJ1-2; no definite D call. Germline V gene sequence: CDR1 SGHDT, CDR2 YYEEEE. The length of the CDR3 is 17 residues. Trimming stripped 0 bases from V and 8 bases from J, with 23 bases between. The chain's CDR3 is CASSLGDSWFPSIGYTF. The CDR3 DNA follows: TGTGCCAGCAGCTTGGGAGACTCCTGGTTCCCCTCCATCGGCTACACCTTC.

The chain has TRBV5-5 and TRBJ2-7; D may be TRBD1 (6 bases). The V and J ends lost 4 bases and 2 bases respectively, with 16 bases between them. Germline V gives CDR1 SGHKS, CDR2 YYEKEE (reference sequence). CDR3 length: 15 residues. CDR3 loop: CASSPARTATYEQYF. CDR3 nucleotides: TGTGCCAGCAGCCCCGCGCGGACAGCAACCTACGAGCAGTACTTC.

CDR3 sequence reads: CASSRDRGSSPLHF. As DNA, the CDR3 is TGCGCCAGCAGCCGAGACAGGGGGAGTTCACCCCTCCACTTT. The chain employs TRBV5-1 and TRBJ1-6; 9 bases are shared with TRBD1. The trim removed 4 bases at V and 9 bases at J, leaving 5 bases unmatched. The CDR3 has 14 residues. Germline lookup yields CDR1 SGHRS and CDR2 YFSETQ. Full variable domain (outside the CDR3, taken from reference TRBV5-1 and TRBJ1-6): KAGVTQTPRYLIKTRGQQVTLSCSPISGHRSVSWYQQTPGQGLQFLFEYFSETQRNKGNFPGRFSGRQFSNSRSEMNVSTLELGDSALYLCASSRDRGSSPLHFGNGTRLTVT.